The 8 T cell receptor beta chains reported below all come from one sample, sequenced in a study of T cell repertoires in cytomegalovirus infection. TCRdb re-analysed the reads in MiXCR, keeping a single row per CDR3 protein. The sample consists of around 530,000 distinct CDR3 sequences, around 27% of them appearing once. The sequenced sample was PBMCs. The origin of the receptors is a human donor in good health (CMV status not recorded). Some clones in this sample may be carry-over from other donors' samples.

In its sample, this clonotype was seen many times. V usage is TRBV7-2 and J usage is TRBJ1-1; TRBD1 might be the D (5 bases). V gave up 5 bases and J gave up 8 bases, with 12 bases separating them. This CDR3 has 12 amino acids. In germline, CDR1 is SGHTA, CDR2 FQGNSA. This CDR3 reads CASSLRGGEAFF. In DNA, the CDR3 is TGTGCCAGCAGCCTACGGGGGGGGGAAGCTTTCTTT. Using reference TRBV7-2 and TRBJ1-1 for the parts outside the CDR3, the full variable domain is GAGVSQSPSNKVTEKGKDVELRCDPISGHTALYWYRQSLGQGLEFLIYFQGNSAPDKSGLPSDRFSAERTGGSVSTLTIQRTQQEDSAVYLCASSLRGGEAFFGQGTRLTVV.

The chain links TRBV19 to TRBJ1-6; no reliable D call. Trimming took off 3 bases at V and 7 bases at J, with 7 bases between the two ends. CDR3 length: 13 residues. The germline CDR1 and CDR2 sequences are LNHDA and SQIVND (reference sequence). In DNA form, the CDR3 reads TGTGCCAGTAGTATGGGGATGAATTCACCCCTCCACTTT. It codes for CASSMGMNSPLHF.

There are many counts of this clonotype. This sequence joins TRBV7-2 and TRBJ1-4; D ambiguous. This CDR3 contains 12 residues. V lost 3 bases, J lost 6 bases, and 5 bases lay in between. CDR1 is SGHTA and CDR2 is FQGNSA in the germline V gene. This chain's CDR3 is CASSFLDEKLFF. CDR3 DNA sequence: TGTGCCAGCAGCTTTTTGGATGAAAAACTGTTTTTT.

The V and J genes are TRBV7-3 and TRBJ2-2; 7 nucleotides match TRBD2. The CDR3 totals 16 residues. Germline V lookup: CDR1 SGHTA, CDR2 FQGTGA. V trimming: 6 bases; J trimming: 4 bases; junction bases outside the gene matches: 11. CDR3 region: CASRVTGGSGTGELFF. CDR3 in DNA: TGTGCCAGCAGGGTCACGGGCGGGAGTGGCACCGGGGAGCTGTTTTTT.

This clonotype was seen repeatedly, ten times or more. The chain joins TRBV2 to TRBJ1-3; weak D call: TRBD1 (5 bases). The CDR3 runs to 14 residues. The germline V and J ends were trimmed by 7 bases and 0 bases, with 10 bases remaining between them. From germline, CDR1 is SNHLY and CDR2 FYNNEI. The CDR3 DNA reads TGTGCCAGCACCCGACAGACCTCTGGAAACACCATATATTTT. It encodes CASTRQTSGNTIYF.

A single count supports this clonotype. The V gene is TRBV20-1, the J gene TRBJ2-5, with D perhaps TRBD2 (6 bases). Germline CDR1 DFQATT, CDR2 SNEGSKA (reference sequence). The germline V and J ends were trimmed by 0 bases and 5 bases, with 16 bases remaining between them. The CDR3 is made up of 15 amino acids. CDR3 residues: CSARDGGSVSETQYF. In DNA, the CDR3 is TGCAGTGCTAGAGACGGGGGTTCAGTAAGTGAGACCCAGTACTTC.

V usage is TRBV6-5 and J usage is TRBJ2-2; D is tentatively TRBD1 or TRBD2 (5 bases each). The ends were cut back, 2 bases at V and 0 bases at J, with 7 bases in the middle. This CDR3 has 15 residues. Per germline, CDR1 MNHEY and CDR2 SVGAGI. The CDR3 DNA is TGTGCCAGCAGTTACCGGGGCGCGAACACCGGGGAGCTGTTTTTT. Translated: CASSYRGANTGELFF.

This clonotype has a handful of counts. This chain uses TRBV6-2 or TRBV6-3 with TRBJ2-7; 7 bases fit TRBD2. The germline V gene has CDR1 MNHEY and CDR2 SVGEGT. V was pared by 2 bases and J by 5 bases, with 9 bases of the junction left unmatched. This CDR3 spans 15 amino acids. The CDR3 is CASSYAWEGRHEQYF. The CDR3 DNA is TGTGCCAGCAGTTACGCGTGGGAGGGCCGCCACGAGCAGTACTTC.